This TCR beta chain came from a study of graft-versus-host responses after intestinal transplantation. Whole-study context: Recipients were given multivisceral, liver-intestinal, or isolated intestinal transplants. Anti-thymocyte globulin induction, then tacrolimus and steroids for approximately 3 years, went to all recipients.

Co-plating was performed using roughly 200,000 CFSE-labeled responder cells and roughly 200,000 irradiated, violet-dye-labeled stimulator cells. Study results and limitations: Graft-donor T cell macrochimerism in patients accompanied high graft-versus-host to host-versus-graft clonal ratios in allografts. Some GvH clones appeared in ileal mucosa or blood before recipient bone marrow.

The CDR3 covers 15 residues. V gave up 4 bases and J gave up 0 bases; unmatched junction bases: 2. Germline V gene sequence: CDR1 SGDLS, CDR2 YYNGEE. The assay was immunoSEQ multiplex PCR, and TCRdb's table has in-frame clones only and misses some. Of 20,000 to 25,000 clones detected, about 48% appear once; the ten largest clones hold around 1.5%. This sequence was found in a human patient who was an organ donor for intestinal transplantation. The material sequenced was alloreactive CD8+ T cells from a mixed lymphocyte reaction culture, taken before transplantation. Subset described: CFSE-low proliferating T cells sorted from roughly six-day pre-transplant mixed lymphocyte reaction (GvH or HvG direction). The chain couples TRBV9 to TRBJ2-1, with 9 bases lining up with TRBD2. CDR3 nucleotide sequence: TGTGCCAGCAGCCTTAGCGGGAGCTCCTACAATGAGCAGTTCTTC. Translated: CASSLSGSSYNEQFF.